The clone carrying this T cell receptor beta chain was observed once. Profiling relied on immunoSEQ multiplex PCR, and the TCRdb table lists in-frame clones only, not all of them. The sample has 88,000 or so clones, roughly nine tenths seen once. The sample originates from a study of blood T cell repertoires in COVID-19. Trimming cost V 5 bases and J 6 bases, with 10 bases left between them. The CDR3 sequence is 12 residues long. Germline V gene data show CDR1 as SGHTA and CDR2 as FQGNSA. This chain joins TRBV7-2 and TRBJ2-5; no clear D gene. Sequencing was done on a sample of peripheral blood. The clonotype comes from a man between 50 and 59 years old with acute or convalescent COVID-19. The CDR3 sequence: CASSPLLQTQYF. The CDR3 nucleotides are TGTGCCAGCAGCCCTCTACTCCAGACCCAGTACTTC. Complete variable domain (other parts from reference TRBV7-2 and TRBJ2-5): GAGVSQSPSNKVTEKGKDVELRCDPISGHTALYWYRQSLGQGLEFLIYFQGNSAPDKSGLPSDRFSAERTGGSVSTLTIQRTQQEDSAVYLCASSPLLQTQYFGPGTRLLVL.